This TCR beta chain stems from a study of blood T cell repertoires in COVID-19. For the study at large: T cells, B-cell-depleted T cells, or PBMCs supplied cDNA or gDNA.

The authors' processing: Nucleated cell counts were estimated from reference gene primer amplification. Sequencing was performed with immunoSEQ multiplex PCR; in TCRdb, only in-frame clones are kept and a portion is missing. V, J and clone size were drawn from that table, and D and trimming were deduced from the DNA. The sample has about 180,000 clones; about 81% are singletons. V was pared by 2 bases and J by 4 bases, with 7 bases of the junction left unmatched. CDR1 is GTSNPN, CDR2 SVGIG, per germline (reference sequence). CDR3 length: 14 amino acids. This clone was seen only once. This clonotype was obtained from an elderly woman with COVID-19, enrolled during active disease. Sample: peripheral blood. The rearrangement joins TRBV30 to TRBJ1-2, with 7 bases matching TRBD1. In DNA, the CDR3 is TGTGCCTGGAGTCGTAGGCGGACAGGCTATGGCTACACCTTC. As protein: CAWSRRRTGYGYTF.